Included here is one T cell receptor beta chain sequence, with context. This sample was included in a study of blood T cell repertoires in COVID-19. About the study: Sample material is recorded as cDNA or gDNA derived from T cells, B-cell-depleted T cells, or PBMCs.

This table comes from immunoSEQ multiplex PCR, and its TCRdb copy is limited to in-frame clones, with some not included. The data contain under 250,000 clones, about 84% of them seen just once; the ten biggest clones take up around 13%. The CDR3 consists of 14 residues. CDR1 is SGHDT and CDR2 is YYEEEE in the germline V gene. V shed 0 bases and J shed 5 bases, with 8 bases lying between them. The rearrangement links TRBV5-6 to TRBJ1-4; D gene uncertain. The receptor was derived from a human donor in a cohort sampled during active COVID-19. The source material was peripheral blood. CDR3 amino acids: CASSLGQLNEKLFF. DNA of the CDR3: TGTGCCAGCAGCTTGGGTCAGTTAAATGAAAAACTGTTTTTT.